Shown below are 19 T cell receptor beta chains from a single sample sequenced in a study of blood T cell repertoires in COVID-19. The table came from immunoSEQ multiplex PCR; TCRdb's copy has only in-frame clones and leaves some out. Here the sample spans 200,000 or so clones, just under 90% being singletons. Sequencing was done on a sample of peripheral blood. The receptors here all came from a man aged 25 to 40 with COVID-19, enrolled during active disease.

This chain links TRBV6-2 or TRBV6-3 with TRBJ2-7, with 8 bases identical to TRBD1. Germline V gene sequence: CDR1 MNHEY, CDR2 SVGEGT. The CDR3 runs to 14 residues. Losses at the gene ends were 5 bases for V and 4 bases for J; bases not matched to a gene: 7. CDR3 amino acids: CASSPDRVTYEQYF. The CDR3 nucleotides read TGTGCCAGCAGTCCGGACAGGGTGACGTACGAGCAGTACTTC.

This chain connects TRBV28 to TRBJ2-1, with 7 bases fitting TRBD2. The CDR3 spans 15 residues. V gave up 5 bases and J gave up 1 base; unmatched junction bases: 5. The germline V gene encodes CDR1 MDHEN and CDR2 SYDVKM. CDR3 sequence reads: CASSRSGTSYNEQFF. The CDR3, as DNA: TGTGCCAGCAGTCGAAGCGGGACGTCCTACAATGAGCAGTTCTTC.

This clone has only one observation. The chain carries TRBV28 and TRBJ2-7; 8 bases are shared with TRBD2. This CDR3 is 15 amino acids long. Trimming removed 2 bases from V and 9 bases from J; junction bases left unmatched: 12. Germline V CDR1 and CDR2: MDHEN, SYDVKM. CDR3 in DNA: TGTGCCAGCAGTTTAATTGTCGGCCGGGGGGGTTGGCAGTACTTC. Amino acid sequence: CASSLIVGRGGWQYF.

This chain uses TRBV3-1 (or the pseudogene TRBV3-2) with TRBJ2-1; 13 nucleotides line up with TRBD2. This CDR3 spans 15 amino acids. Germline CDR1 reads LGHDT; CDR2 reads YNNKEL (reference sequence). V lost 6 bases and J lost 8; bases outside the gene matches: 7. This chain's CDR3 is CASSSTSGGQDEQFF. Written as DNA, the CDR3 is TGTGCCAGCAGTTCGACTAGCGGGGGGCAGGATGAGCAGTTCTTC.

The chain carries TRBV4-2 and TRBJ2-7, with TRBD2 identical over 11 bases. Germline V gene sequence: CDR1 LGHNA, CDR2 YNFKEQ. This CDR3 contains 16 residues. The trim removed 0 bases at V and 0 bases at J, leaving 1 base unmatched. The CDR3 DNA follows: TGTGCCAGCAGCCAAGATGGGACTAGCGGCTCCTACGAGCAGTACTTC. This gives the protein CASSQDGTSGSYEQYF.

This clone showed up just once. This chain uses TRBV19 with TRBJ1-2; 10 bases line up with TRBD1. The V gene end was trimmed by 6 bases and the J gene end by 8 bases; junction bases not matched to a gene: 6. This CDR3 comprises 13 residues. CDR1 and CDR2 from the germline V gene are LNHDA and SQIVND (reference sequence). The chain's CDR3 is CASRGQGRYGYTF. In nucleotides, the CDR3 is TGTGCCAGTAGGGGACAGGGGCGGTACGGCTACACCTTC.

The chain joins TRBV27 to TRBJ1-5; TRBD1 matches at 8 bases. Per germline, CDR1 MNHEY and CDR2 SMNVEV (reference sequence). J was trimmed by 4 bases and V by 7 bases; bases with no gene match: 12. The length of the CDR3 is 16 residues. The CDR3, as DNA: TGTGCCAGCACAAAGGAAGACAGGGGCATGAATCAGCCCCAGCATTTT. Translation: CASTKEDRGMNQPQHF.

This clone showed up just once. The rearrangement links TRBV3-1 (or the pseudogene TRBV3-2) to TRBJ1-1; the D gene is possibly TRBD1 (5 bases). The CDR3 has 15 residues. Germline assignment: CDR1 LGHDT and CDR2 YNNKEL (reference sequence). Trimming removed 0 bases at V and 5 bases at J, with 13 bases between. CDR3 sequence reads: CASSQEWGGRTEAFF. Written as DNA, the CDR3 is TGTGCCAGCAGCCAAGAGTGGGGCGGGAGGACTGAAGCTTTCTTT.

The rearrangement links TRBV18 to TRBJ2-2; 7 bases align to TRBD1. Germline V CDR1 and CDR2: KGHSH, LQKENI. The CDR3 is made up of 16 amino acids. J lost 1 base, V lost 1 base, and 3 bases had no gene match. CDR3 nucleotide sequence: TGTGCCAGCTCACCACGACAGGGTTTGAACACCGGGGAGCTGTTTTTT. This codes for CASSPRQGLNTGELFF.

The chain recombines TRBV7-9 with TRBJ1-2; 7 positions match TRBD1. CDR1 is SEHNR, CDR2 FQNEAQ, per germline (reference sequence). The V gene end was trimmed by 5 bases and the J gene end by 8 bases; junction bases not matched to a gene: 14. This CDR3 comprises 15 residues. The CDR3 nucleotides read TGTGCCAGCAGCCGCGACAGGGTAGTAGAACGGGGCTACACCTTC. The encoded protein is CASSRDRVVERGYTF.

The V call is TRBV29-1, the J call TRBJ1-2; D is undetermined. This CDR3 has 15 residues. CDR1 is SQVTM, CDR2 ANQGSEA, per germline. The germline V and J ends were trimmed by 4 bases and 0 bases, with 15 bases remaining between them. In nucleotides, the CDR3 is TGCAGCGTTGTGTTTGGGGAGACTACTAACTATGGCTACACCTTC. The encoded protein is CSVVFGETTNYGYTF.

The V gene is TRBV12-3 or TRBV12-4, the J gene TRBJ1-2, with TRBD1 matching 7 bases. The CDR3 length is 13 residues. After removal of 5 bases from V and 4 bases from J, the junction contained 4 bases not matched to a gene. CDR3 nucleotides: TGTGCCAGCAGTCTGGACAGGATCTATGGCTACACCTTC. Protein sequence: CASSLDRIYGYTF.

The chain combines TRBV6-4 with TRBJ2-1; TRBD2 matches at 8 bases. The CDR3 consists of 15 residues. CDR1 and CDR2 from the germline V gene are MRHNA and SNTAGT. Trimming cost V 0 bases and J 2 bases; bases outside gene matches: 0. CDR3 nucleotides: TGTGCCAGCAGTGACTCAGCGGGGGCCTACAATGAGCAGTTCTTC. Its protein is CASSDSAGAYNEQFF.

This clone has more than one count but fewer than ten. The chain carries TRBV7-8 and TRBJ1-2; 9 positions match TRBD1. V shed 1 base, J shed 5 bases, and the junction held 5 bases outside the gene matches. The CDR3 runs 15 residues. Germline V lookup: CDR1 SGHVS, CDR2 FQNEAQ. The CDR3 DNA reads as TGTGCCAGCAGCTTAGAAGGGACAGGGATTTATGGCTACACCTTC. Protein sequence: CASSLEGTGIYGYTF.

The rearrangement uses TRBV24-1 and TRBJ2-2; D unresolved. The ends were cut back, 5 bases at V and 3 bases at J, with 6 bases in the middle. Germline CDR1 reads KGHDR; CDR2 reads SFDVKD. The CDR3 is 13 residues long. The CDR3 reads CATSGSYTGELFF. CDR3 sequence (DNA): TGTGCCACCAGTGGTTCCTACACCGGGGAGCTGTTTTTT.

This chain uses TRBV27 with TRBJ2-1, with no clear D. Looked up from germline, CDR1 is MNHEY and CDR2 is SMNVEV (reference sequence). The CDR3 is 13 residues long. V was cut by 3 bases and J by 6 bases, with 9 bases left in between. The CDR3 sequence: CASSFNSLNEQFF. The CDR3 DNA reads as TGTGCCAGCAGTTTTAACAGCCTCAATGAGCAGTTCTTC.

This chain joins TRBV5-4 and TRBJ2-7; the D is unclear. Germline CDR1 is SGHNT and CDR2 is YYREEE (reference sequence). Trimming removed 1 base from V and 3 bases from J, with 5 bases in between. The CDR3 loop spans 12 amino acids. CDR3 sequence: CASSLMSYEQYF. DNA for the CDR3: TGTGCCAGCAGCTTGATGAGCTACGAGCAGTACTTC.

The chain employs TRBV7-9 and TRBJ1-1, with TRBD1 matching over 7 bases. Germline-derived CDR1 and CDR2 are SEHNR and FQNEAQ (reference sequence). This CDR3 comprises 16 residues. Unmatched junction bases numbered 11, after V lost 4 bases and J lost 3 bases. CDR3 in amino acids: CASSSNWTGRDTEAFF. The CDR3 DNA follows: TGTGCCAGCAGCTCTAACTGGACAGGTCGGGACACTGAAGCTTTCTTT. The full variable domain, rest sourced from reference TRBV7-9 and TRBJ1-1, is DTGVSQNPRHKITKRGQNVTFRCDPISEHNRLYWYRQTLGQGPEFLTYFQNEAQLEKSRLLSDRFSAERPKGSFSTLEIQRTEQGDSAMYLCASSSNWTGRDTEAFFGQGTRLTVV.

This chain joins TRBV6-6 and TRBJ1-5; D gene unclear. This CDR3 is built from 17 residues. Germline V lookup: CDR1 MNHNY, CDR2 SVGAGI (reference sequence). V was clipped by 5 bases and J by 1 base, with 18 bases between them. CDR3 sequence reads: CASSLLTGPKSNQPQHF. CDR3 DNA: TGTGCCAGCAGTCTACTAACGGGTCCCAAGAGCAATCAGCCCCAGCATTTT.